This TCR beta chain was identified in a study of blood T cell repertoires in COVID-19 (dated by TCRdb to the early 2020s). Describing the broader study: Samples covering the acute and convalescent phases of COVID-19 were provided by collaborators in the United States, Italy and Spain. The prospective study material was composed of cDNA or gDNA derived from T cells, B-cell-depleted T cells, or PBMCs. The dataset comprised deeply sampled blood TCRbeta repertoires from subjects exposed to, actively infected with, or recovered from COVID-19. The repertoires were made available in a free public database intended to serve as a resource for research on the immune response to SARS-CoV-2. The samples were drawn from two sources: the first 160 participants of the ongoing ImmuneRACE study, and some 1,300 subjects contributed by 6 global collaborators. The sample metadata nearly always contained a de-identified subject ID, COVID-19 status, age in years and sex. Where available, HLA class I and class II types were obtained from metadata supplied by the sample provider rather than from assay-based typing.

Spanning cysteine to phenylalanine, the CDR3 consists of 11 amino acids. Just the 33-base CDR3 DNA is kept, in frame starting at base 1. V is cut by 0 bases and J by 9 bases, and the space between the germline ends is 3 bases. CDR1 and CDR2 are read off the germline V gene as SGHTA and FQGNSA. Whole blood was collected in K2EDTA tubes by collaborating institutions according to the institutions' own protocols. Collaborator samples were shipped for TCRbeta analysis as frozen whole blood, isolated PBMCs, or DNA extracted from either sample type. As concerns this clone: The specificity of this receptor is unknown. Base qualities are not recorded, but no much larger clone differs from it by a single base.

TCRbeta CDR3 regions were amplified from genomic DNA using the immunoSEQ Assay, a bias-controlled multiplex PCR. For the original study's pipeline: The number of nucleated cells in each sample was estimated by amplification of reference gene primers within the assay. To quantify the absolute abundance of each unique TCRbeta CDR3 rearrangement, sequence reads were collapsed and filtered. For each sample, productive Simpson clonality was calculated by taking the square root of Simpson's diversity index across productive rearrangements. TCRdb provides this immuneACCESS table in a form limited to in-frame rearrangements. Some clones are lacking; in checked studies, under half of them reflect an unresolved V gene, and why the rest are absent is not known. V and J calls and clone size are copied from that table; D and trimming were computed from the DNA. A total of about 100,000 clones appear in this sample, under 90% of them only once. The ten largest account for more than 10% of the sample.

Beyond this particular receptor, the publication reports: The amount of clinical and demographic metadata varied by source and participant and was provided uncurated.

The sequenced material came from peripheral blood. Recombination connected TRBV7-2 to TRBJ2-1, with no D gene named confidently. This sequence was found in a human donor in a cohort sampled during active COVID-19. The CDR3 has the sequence CASSLAAEQFF. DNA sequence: TGTGCCAGCAGCTTAGCAGCTGAGCAGTTCTTC.